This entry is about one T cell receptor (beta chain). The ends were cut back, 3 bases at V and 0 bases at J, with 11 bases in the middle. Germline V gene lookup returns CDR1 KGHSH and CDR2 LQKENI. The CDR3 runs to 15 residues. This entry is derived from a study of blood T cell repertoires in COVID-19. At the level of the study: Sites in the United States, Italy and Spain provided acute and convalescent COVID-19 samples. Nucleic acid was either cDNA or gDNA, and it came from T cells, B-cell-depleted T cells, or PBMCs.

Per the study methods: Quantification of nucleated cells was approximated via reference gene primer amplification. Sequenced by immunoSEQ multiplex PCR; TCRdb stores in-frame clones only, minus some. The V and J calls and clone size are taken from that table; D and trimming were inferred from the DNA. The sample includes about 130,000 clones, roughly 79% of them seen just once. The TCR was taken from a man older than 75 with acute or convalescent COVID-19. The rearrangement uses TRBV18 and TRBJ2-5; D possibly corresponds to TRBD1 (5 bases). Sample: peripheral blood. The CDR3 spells CASSPHKGNQETQYF. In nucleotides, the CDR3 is TGTGCCAGCTCACCTCATAAGGGGAACCAAGAGACCCAGTACTTC.